The clone carrying this TCR beta chain was found a few times. This sample was taken from a study of molecular identifiers for immune sequencing clone quantification. Study-level information: Replicate runs used RNA from approximately 20,000 or 100,000 naive CD8 cells, which was split five ways into aliquots, and four of those aliquots were then sequenced.

The CDR3 has 16 residues. CDR1 and CDR2 from the germline V gene are SGDLS and YYNGEE. V gave up 7 bases and J gave up 5 bases; unmatched junction bases: 14. Previously published methods and listed TCR primers were used for the bulk TCR libraries. A single record per CDR3 protein comes from TCRdb applying MiXCR to the PCR reads. The repertoire holds 400,000 to 600,000 distinct CDR3 sequences, with around 23% as singletons. This TCR derives from a human donor in good health. Some libraries in this study had Jurkat cell RNA spiked in. Source material: naive CD8+ T cells from blood, with Jurkat cell RNA spiked in. Subset defined: FACS-sorted CD8+CD4-CCR7+CD45RA+ naive T cells. The chain is built from TRBV9 and TRBJ2-5, with 10 bases lining up with TRBD1. CDR3 amino acids: CASGTATGGVGETQYF. The CDR3 nucleotides are TGTGCCAGCGGCACAGCGACAGGGGGCGTTGGCGAGACCCAGTACTTC.